This T cell receptor beta chain is drawn from a study of beta chain features in type 1 diabetes. This clone appeared a few times. The CDR3 contains 17 residues. Germline CDR1 SGHAT, CDR2 FQNNGV. With V trimmed by 1 base and J by 2 bases, 5 bases remained unmatched. Every isolated RNA sample was fully reverse transcribed, so sequencing captured expressed TCRB transcripts. Assay used: immunoSEQ multiplex PCR; TCRdb lists only in-frame clones, some missing. The sample has roughly 500,000 clones; 30% are singletons. The sequence came from a man younger than 35 in good health. The sequencing sample was made of naive CD4+ T cells from blood. The chain is built from TRBV11-2 and TRBJ2-4, with 10 positions matching TRBD1. This chain's CDR3 is CASSLVGTGDSKNIQYF. For the CDR3, the DNA is TGTGCCAGCAGCTTAGTTGGGACAGGGGATTCCAAAAACATTCAGTACTTC.